This TCR beta chain is from a study of OX40 agonist ivuxolimab in advanced cancers. Study observations and caveats: Some nonresponders additionally presented with little normalized T-cell clonal expansion. On average, CD8+ T cells had more expanded clones than CD4+.

Per germline, CDR1 SGHTA and CDR2 FQGTGA. The CDR3 loop spans 15 amino acids. The method was immunoSEQ multiplex PCR; TCRdb's version includes in-frame clones alone and lacks a portion of them. The sample holds about 140,000 clones; approximately 90% are singletons and the top ten take 1.1%. A remark on this clone: The antigen remains undetermined.

This clonotype was sampled from an adult with an advanced solid tumor such as melanoma, head and neck, liver or kidney cancer. The chain combines TRBV7-3 with TRBJ2-5, with D hard to call. The J call is doubtful: the DNA matches TRBJ2-7 better. Sequencing was performed on CD4+ or CD8+ T cells sorted from blood, taken in a trial of the OX40 agonist ivuxolimab. The CDR3 loop reads CASSSTPGPGHEQYF. The CDR3 DNA reads TGTGCCAGCAGCTCCACCCCGGGCCCGGGCCACGAGCAGTACTTC.